These 3 T cell receptor beta chains share one sample of origin, sequenced in a study of CXCR3-negative and CXCR3-positive naive CD8 T cells. All TRB cDNA libraries came from 5' RACE performed with UMI labels. TCRdb reprocessed the 5' RACE reads and keeps a single row for each CDR3 protein, giving no DNA. The sample table sets out over 40,000 distinct CDR3 sequences. The material sequenced was naive CXCR3- CD8+ T cells from blood. Subset given: CD45RO-CCR7+CD27+CD95- naive CD8+ T cells lacking CXCR3 (TNR3-). These receptors came from a human donor in good health. Some clones in this sample may be carry-over from other donors' samples.

The J gene is TRBJ1-1, the V gene TRBV7-8; the TCRdb call, TRBD1, lacks DNA for checking. This CDR3 has 13 residues. From germline, CDR1 is SGHVS and CDR2 FQNEAQ. The CDR3 reads CASSLAYRGEAFF.

The chain combines TRBV7-9 with TRBJ2-7; TCRdb's D call of TRBD1 is untestable without DNA. The CDR3 has 14 amino acids. Germline V lookup: CDR1 SEHNR, CDR2 FQNEAQ (reference sequence). The CDR3 reads CASSSRDSHYEQYF.

This chain connects TRBV7-2 to TRBJ2-1; TCRdb's D gene call, TRBD2, goes unchecked for lack of DNA. This CDR3 is built from 13 residues. Germline V gene data show CDR1 as SGHTA and CDR2 as FQGNSA. The CDR3 region is CASSLYALFEQFF.